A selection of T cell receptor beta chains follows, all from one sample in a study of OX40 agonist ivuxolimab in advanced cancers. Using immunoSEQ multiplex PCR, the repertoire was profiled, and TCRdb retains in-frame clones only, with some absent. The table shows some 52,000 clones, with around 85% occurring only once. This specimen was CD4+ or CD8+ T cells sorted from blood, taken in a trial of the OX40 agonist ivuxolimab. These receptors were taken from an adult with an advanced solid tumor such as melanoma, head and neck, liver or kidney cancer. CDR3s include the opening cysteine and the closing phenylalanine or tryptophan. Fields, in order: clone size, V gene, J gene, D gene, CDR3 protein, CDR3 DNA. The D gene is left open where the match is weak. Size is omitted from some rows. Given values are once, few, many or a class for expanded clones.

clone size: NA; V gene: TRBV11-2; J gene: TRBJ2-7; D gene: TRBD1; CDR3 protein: CASSSPGQGSYEQYF; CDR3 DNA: TGTGCCAGCAGCTCCCCGGGACAGGGGTCCTACGAGCAGTACTTC
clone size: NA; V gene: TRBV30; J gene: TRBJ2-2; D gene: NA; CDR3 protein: CAQFSTRVINTGELFF; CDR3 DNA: TGTGCCCAATTCAGCACAAGGGTGATCAACACCGGGGAGCTGTTTTTT
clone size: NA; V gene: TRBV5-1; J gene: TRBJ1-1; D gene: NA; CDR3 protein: CASSYITLTGRKGTEAFF; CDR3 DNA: TGCGCCAGCAGCTACATAACCCTGACAGGAAGAAAAGGCACTGAAGCTTTCTTT
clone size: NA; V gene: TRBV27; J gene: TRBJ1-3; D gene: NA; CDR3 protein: CASRGLDSSGNTIYF; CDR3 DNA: TGTGCCAGCAGGGGCCTAGATAGCTCTGGAAACACCATATATTTT
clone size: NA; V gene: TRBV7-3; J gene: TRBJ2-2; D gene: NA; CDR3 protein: CASSLTSIMANTGELFF; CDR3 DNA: TGTGCCAGCAGCTTGACCTCGATCATGGCGAACACCGGGGAGCTGTTTTTT
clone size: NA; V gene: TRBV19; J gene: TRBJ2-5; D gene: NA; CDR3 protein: CASSIDLAKGGETQYF; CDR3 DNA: TGTGCCAGTAGTATAGACCTAGCCAAAGGCGGAGAGACCCAGTACTTC
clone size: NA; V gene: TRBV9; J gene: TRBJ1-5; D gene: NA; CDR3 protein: CASSVEGVRDQPQHF; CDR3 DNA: TGTGCCAGCAGCGTGGAGGGCGTTAGGGATCAGCCCCAGCATTTT
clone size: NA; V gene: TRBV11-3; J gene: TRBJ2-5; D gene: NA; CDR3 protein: CASSLGAPEETQYF; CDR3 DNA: TGTGCCAGCAGCTTAGGGGCGCCAGAAGAGACCCAGTACTTC
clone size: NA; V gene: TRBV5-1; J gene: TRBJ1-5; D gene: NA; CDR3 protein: CASSLNSNQPQHF; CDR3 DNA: TGCGCCAGCAGCTTGAATAGCAATCAGCCCCAGCATTTT
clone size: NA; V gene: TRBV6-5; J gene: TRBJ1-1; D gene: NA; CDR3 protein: CASRGPAEAFF; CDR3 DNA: TGTGCCAGCAGGGGCCCCGCTGAAGCTTTCTTT
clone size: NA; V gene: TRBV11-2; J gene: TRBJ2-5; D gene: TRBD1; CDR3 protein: CASSPKPGQGYTQETQYF; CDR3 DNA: TGTGCCAGCAGCCCTAAACCGGGACAGGGCTATACGCAAGAGACCCAGTACTTC
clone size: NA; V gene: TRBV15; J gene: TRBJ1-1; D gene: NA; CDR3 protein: CATSRDGGGFTEAFF; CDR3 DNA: TGTGCCACCAGCAGAGATGGTGGGGGCTTCACTGAAGCTTTCTTT
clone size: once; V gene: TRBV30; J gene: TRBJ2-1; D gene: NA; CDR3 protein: CAWSDGFLSGEQFF; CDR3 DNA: TGTGCCTGGAGTGACGGGTTTTTAAGTGGTGAGCAGTTCTTC
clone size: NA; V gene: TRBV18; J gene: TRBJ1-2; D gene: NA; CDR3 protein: CASSPPAEIQKYGYTF; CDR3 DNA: TGTGCCAGCTCACCACCAGCGGAAATACAGAAATATGGCTACACCTTC
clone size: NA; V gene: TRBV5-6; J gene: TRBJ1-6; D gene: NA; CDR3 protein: CASSEEYYNSPLHF; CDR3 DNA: TGTGCCAGCAGCGAGGAATATTATAATTCACCCCTCCACTTT
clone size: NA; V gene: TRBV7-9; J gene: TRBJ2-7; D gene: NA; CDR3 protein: CASSSLTERAYEQYF; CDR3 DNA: TGTGCCAGCAGCTCCCTGACGGAGAGGGCCTACGAGCAGTACTTC
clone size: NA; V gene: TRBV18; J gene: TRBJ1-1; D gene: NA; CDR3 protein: CASSPTDQAYTEAFF; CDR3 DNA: TGTGCCAGCTCACCGACGGACCAGGCTTACACTGAAGCTTTCTTT
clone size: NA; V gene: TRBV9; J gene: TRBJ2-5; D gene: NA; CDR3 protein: CASSPRQAGGETQYF; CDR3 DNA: TGTGCCAGCAGCCCCCGACAGGCCGGAGGGGAGACCCAGTACTTC
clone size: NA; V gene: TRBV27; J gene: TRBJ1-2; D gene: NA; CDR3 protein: CASSGPGTSNYGYTF; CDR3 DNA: TGTGCCAGCAGTGGACCCGGGACTTCCAACTATGGCTACACCTTC
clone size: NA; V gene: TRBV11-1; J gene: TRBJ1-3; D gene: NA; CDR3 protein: CASSLLPGPRFSPYTIYF; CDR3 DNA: TGTGCCAGCAGCTTACTGCCGGGACCCCGCTTTTCGCCTTACACCATATATTTT
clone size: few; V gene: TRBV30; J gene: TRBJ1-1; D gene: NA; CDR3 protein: CAWSVRQGISAFF; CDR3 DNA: TGTGCCTGGAGTGTGCGGCAGGGGATCTCAGCTTTCTTT
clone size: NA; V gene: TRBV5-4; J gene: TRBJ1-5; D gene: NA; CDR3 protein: CASSLGNSNQPQHF; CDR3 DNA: TGTGCCAGCAGCTTGGGGAACTCCAATCAGCCCCAGCATTTT
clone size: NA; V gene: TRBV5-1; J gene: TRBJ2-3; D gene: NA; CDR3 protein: CASAPHFTDTQYF; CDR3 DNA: TGCGCCAGCGCCCCCCACTTCACAGATACGCAGTATTTT
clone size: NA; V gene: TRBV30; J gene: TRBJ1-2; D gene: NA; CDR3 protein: CAWSPTVRGGKYGYTF; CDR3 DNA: TGTGCCTGGAGTCCCACCGTCCGGGGAGGAAAGTATGGCTACACCTTC
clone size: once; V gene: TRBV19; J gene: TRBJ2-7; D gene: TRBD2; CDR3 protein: CASSIVTGGSYEQYF; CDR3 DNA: TGTGCCAGTAGTATAGTAACGGGGGGTTCCTACGAGCAGTACTTC
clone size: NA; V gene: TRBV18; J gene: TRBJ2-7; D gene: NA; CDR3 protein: CASSPGWDYEQYF; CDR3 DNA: TGTGCCAGCTCACCAGGTTGGGACTACGAGCAGTACTTC
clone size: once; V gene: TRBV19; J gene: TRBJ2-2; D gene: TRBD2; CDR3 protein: CASSMSGGRGTGELFF; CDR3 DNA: TGTGCCAGTAGTATGAGCGGGGGGCGAGGCACCGGGGAGCTGTTTTTT
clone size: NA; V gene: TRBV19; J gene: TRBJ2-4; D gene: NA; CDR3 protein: CASSPGVAWLQRDIQYF; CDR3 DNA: TGTGCCAGTAGCCCCGGTGTCGCCTGGCTACAAAGGGACATTCAGTACTTC
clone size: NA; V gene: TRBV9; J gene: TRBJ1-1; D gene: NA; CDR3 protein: CASNSHGSANTEAFF; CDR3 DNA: TGTGCCAGCAACTCCCACGGGAGTGCCAACACTGAAGCTTTCTTT
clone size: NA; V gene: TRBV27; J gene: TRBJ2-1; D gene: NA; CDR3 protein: CASEGRAGNEQFF; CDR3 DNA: TGTGCTAGTGAGGGCAGGGCCGGCAATGAGCAGTTCTTC
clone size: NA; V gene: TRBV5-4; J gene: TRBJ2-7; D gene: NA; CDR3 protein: CASSLSDEQYF; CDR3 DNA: TGTGCCAGCAGCTTGAGCGACGAGCAGTACTTC
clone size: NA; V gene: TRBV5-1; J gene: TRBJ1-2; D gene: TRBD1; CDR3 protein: CASSLTGTGYDGYTF; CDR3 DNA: TGCGCCAGCAGCTTGACCGGGACAGGGTATGATGGCTACACCTTC
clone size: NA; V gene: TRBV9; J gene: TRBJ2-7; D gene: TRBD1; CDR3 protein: CASSSPGQGDSSYEQYF; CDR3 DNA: TGTGCCAGCAGCTCTCCGGGACAGGGAGATAGCTCCTACGAGCAGTACTTC
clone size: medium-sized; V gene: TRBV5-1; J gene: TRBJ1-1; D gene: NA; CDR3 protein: CASSVGNRVRMNTEAFF; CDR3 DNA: TGCGCCAGCAGCGTGGGGAACAGGGTTCGGATGAACACTGAAGCTTTCTTT